This paragraph covers one T cell receptor beta chain sequence. Antigen unknown. The record originates from a study of a mutant IDH1 vaccine in newly diagnosed glioma. At the level of the study: In weeks 1, 3, 5, 7, 11, 15, 19 and 23, patients were vaccinated. Radiotherapy alone preceded vaccination by 4-6 weeks; alternatively, vaccination started with temozolomide cycles.

Points from the study as a whole: It seemed that pseudoprogression was not linked to changes in the top peripheral T cell clonotypes.

Described time point: week 23, last vaccination. Doses consisted of 300 ug of mutant IDH1 20-mer peptide each, paired with topical imiquimod. The donor cohort comprised cases of new WHO grade 3 or 4 IDH1-mutant, ATRX-lost astrocytoma. Germline V lookup: CDR1 LGHNA, CDR2 YSLEER. With V trimmed by 3 bases and J by 3 bases, 2 bases remained unmatched. The CDR3 is made up of 14 amino acids. Generated by immunoSEQ multiplex PCR, the TCRdb table keeps only in-frame clones and is missing some. The data show around 41,000 clones, with 78% seen just once and approximately 6.7% held by the top ten. The sample here was PBMCs, taken from a glioma patient whose treatment included an IDH1 peptide vaccine. The chain uses TRBV4-3 and TRBJ2-7; 10 nucleotides line up with TRBD1. The TCR comes from a woman aged 40-49 years with glioma. Some clones in this sample may be carry-over from other donors' samples. The CDR3 nucleotides are TGCGCCAGCAGCCAGGGGACAGGGGACTACGAGCAGTACTTC. Translating it yields CASSQGTGDYEQYF.